The sequence of this TCR beta chain was determined in a study of identical twins (dated by TCRdb to the mid-2010s). Regarding the study in general: TCR alpha and beta repertoires from monozygotic twins, unrelated adults of various ages and cord blood were deep-sequenced to test whether fetal clonotypes persist. To rule out contamination, the twin experiments were replicated at different times with different library preparation protocols.

All donors were healthy Caucasians. The twin cohort consisted of three pairs of female monozygotic twins, all aged about 18 to 29 years. RNA for TCR libraries was isolated from peripheral blood mononuclear cells. The germline V gene sets CDR1 to SGHRS and CDR2 to YFSETQ. The junction shows trimming of 1 base on V and 4 bases on J, and the gene matches do not reach 4 bases of it. Its CDR3 holds 14 amino acids, cysteine through phenylalanine. The retained sequence is limited to the CDR3, 42 bases, with the frame set at the first base. The study at large found these results: Invariant T cells such as MAIT and iNKT could partly confound zero-insertion analyses, though diverse VJ usage argued against this for most clonotypes. Compared with coincidental sharing between unrelated individuals, out-of-frame TCR alpha sequences shared between twins had an excess of sequences with low generation probability. In monozygotic twins, recombination models systematically underestimated out-of-frame TCR alpha sharing, but the models matched the sharing seen between unrelated individuals. Abundant cord blood beta clonotypes had fewer insertions, young adult naive repertoires showed a similar but weaker trend, and memory repertoires showed no such trend. The excess sharing between twins in beta out-of-frame sequences was weaker because fewer shared sequences reduced the signal-to-noise ratio. Conclusions relied on cross-sectional statistical analysis, since the same donors could not be followed over many years.

Library preparation employed 5' RACE. The instrument was an Illumina HiSeq 2000. Template switching introduced a universal primer binding site; the final cDNA contained a unique molecular identifier, enabling accurate counting of TCR cDNA molecules. First-strand cDNA for TCR alpha and beta chains was synthesized from specific primers in the conserved constant-segment region. To control for contamination, every cDNA library was double barcoded, receiving both a SMART-Mk sample barcode and Illumina barcodes. TruSeq adapter sequences, together with Illumina sample barcodes, were added in two successive PCR steps. Sequencing of the TCR alpha and beta cDNA libraries was done on the Illumina HiSeq platform using custom primers. The study's processing was this. MiGEC was used to process raw reads and extract unique molecular identifiers, and MiXCR was used to find CDR3 positions. Recombination models were inferred per individual with the repgenHMM and IGoR tools using an EM algorithm. Shared clonotypes were analyzed with the tcR package in R, and sharing was normalized by the product of cloneset sizes. Out-of-frame nonproductive sequences were analyzed to study raw recombination free of thymic and clonal selection effects. The public reads were quality trimmed at Q25 with fastp and then assembled into clones with MiXCR by TCRdb, keeping productive beta chains. All rows with the same CDR3 protein become a single entry with the most common DNA and genes. The V and J calls were not made by the authors but by TCRdb's processing. The sample has 650,000 to 800,000 distinct CDR3 sequences on record, 8.6% of them singletons. The biggest ten clones account for 0.75% to 1% of the sample.

The sample holds a few counts of this clonotype. The target of this receptor is not known. Base qualities are not recorded, but no much larger clone differs from it by a single base. These records were also assigned to another study, of yellow fever vaccine responses in identical twins. As the second study states: The T cell response to vaccination in identical twins was reported by the authors to appear partly convergent and partly personalized. The study precisely tracked vaccine-responding T cell clones in identical twins.

The chain is made from TRBV5-1 and TRBJ2-5; 7 central bases correspond to TRBD1. This TCR came from a woman aged 18-29 years in good health. What was sequenced was PBMCs. The nucleotide sequence is TGCGCCAGCAGCTTGACGACAGGGTTAGAGACCCAGTACTTC. Its product reads: CASSLTTGLETQYF.